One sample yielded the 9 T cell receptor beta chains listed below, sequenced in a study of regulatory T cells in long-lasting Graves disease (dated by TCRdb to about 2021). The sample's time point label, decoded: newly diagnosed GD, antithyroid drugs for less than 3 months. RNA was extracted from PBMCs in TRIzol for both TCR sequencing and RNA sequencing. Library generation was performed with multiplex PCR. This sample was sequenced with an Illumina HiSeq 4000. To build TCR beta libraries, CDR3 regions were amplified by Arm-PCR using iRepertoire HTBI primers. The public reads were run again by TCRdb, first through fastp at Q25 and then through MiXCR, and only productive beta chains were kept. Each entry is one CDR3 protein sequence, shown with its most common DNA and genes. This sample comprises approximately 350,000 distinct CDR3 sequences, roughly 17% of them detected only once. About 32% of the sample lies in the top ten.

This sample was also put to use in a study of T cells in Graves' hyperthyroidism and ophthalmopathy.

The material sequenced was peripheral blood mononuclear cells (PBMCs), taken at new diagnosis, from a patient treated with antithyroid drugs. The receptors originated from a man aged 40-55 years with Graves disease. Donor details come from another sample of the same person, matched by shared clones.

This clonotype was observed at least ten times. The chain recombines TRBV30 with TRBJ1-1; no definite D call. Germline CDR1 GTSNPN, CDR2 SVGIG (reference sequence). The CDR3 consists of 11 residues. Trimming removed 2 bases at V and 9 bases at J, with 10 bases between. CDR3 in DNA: TGTGCCTGGAGTCCCCCGGGCAAAGCTTTCTTT. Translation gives CAWSPPGKAFF.

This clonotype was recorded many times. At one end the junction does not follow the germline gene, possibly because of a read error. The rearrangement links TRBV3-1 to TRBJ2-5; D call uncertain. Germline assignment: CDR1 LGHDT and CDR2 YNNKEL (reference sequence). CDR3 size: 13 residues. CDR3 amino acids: CASSQDRWTMGNF. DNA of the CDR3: TGTGCCAGCAGCCAAGACCGTTGGACCATGGGGAACTTC.

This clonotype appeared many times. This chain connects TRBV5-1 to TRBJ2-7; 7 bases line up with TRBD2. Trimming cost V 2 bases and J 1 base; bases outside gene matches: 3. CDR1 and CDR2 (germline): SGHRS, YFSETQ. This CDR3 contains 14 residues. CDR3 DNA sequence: TGCGCCAGCAGCTTCCAGCGGGGATCCTACGAGCAGTACTTC. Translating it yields CASSFQRGSYEQYF.

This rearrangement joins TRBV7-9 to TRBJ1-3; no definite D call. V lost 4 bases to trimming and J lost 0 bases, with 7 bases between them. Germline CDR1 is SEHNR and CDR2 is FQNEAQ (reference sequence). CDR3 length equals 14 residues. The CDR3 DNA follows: TGTGCCAGCAGCTCAGAGGGCTCTGGAAACACCATATATTTT. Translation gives CASSSEGSGNTIYF.

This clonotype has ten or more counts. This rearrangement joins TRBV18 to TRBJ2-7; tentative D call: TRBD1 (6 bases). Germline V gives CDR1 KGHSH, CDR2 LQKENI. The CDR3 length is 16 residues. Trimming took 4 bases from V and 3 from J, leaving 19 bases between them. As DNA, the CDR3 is TGTGCCAGCTCACTACAAACCAGACAGGCCGGCTACGAGCAGTACTTC. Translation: CASSLQTRQAGYEQYF. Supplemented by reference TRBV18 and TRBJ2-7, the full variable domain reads NAGVMQNPRHLVRRRGQEARLRCSPMKGHSHVYWYRQLPEEGLKFMVYLQKENIIDESGMPKERFSAEFPKEGPSILRIQQVVRGDSAAYFCASSLQTRQAGYEQYFGPGTRLTVT.

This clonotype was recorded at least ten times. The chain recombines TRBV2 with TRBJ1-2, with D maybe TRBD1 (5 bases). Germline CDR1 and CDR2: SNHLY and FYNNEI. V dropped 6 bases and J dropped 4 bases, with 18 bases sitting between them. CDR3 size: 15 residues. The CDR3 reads CASSPRSGGVYGYTF. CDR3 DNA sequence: TGTGCCAGCAGCCCACGTTCCGGGGGAGTCTATGGCTACACCTTC.

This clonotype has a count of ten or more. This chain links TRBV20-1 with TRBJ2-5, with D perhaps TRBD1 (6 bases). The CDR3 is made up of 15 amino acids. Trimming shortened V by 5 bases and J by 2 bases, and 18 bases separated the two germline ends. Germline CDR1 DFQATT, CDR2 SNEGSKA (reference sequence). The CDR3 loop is CSAQGKPENQETQYF. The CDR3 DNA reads TGCAGTGCTCAGGGGAAGCCGGAAAATCAAGAGACCCAGTACTTC.

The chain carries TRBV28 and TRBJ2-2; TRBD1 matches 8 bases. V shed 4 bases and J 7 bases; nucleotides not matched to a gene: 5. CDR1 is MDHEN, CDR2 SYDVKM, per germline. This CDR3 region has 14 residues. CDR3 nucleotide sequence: TGTGCCAGCAGTTCGGGACAGGCCGACGGGGAGCTGTTTTTT. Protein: CASSSGQADGELFF.

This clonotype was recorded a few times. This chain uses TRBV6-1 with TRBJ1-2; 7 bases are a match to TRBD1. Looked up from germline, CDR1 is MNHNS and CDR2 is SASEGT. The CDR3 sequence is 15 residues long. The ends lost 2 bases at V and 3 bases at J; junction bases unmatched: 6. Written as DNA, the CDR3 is TGTGCCAGCAGTGAATCGGCGGGACAGTACTATGGCTACACCTTC. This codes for CASSESAGQYYGYTF.